This TCR beta chain originates from a study of T-cell reconstitution after alpha-beta-depleted transplantation in children. This clonotype has more than one count but fewer than ten. Preparation of the TCRbeta library was carried out with unique molecular identifiers. TCRdb re-derived calls from the PCR reads in MiXCR, one entry per CDR3 protein. The sample has roughly 350,000 distinct CDR3 sequences; 10% to 13% are singletons. This TCR was sampled from a human donor who donated a stem cell graft to a child with acute lymphoblastic leukemia. This specimen was PBMCs from the stem cell graft donor, taken from the stem cell graft.

The CDR3 is CASSPGGRYTYEQYF. CDR3 nucleotides: TGTGCCAGCAGCCCAGGAGGGCGCTACACCTACGAGCAGTACTTC. The chain has TRBV13 and TRBJ2-7; a possible D gene is TRBD2 (6 bases). The CDR3 sequence is 15 residues long. The germline V gene has CDR1 PRHDT and CDR2 FYEKMQ (reference sequence). The ends were cut back, 5 bases at V and 2 bases at J, with 16 bases in the middle.